This T cell receptor beta chain originates from a study of T cell repertoires in cytomegalovirus infection. Study-wide context: Carrying CMV and the relevant HLA type showed in public TCR beta signatures.

Overall study results and limits: It was HLA-C-restricted CMV-specific TCR beta clonotypes that dominated the response ex vivo. Cumulative public TCR beta family frequency identified CMV carriers with the relevant HLA.

TCRdb re-analysed the reads in MiXCR, keeping a single row per CDR3 protein. Of under 500,000 distinct CDR3 sequences in the sample, more than 40% are singletons; the top ten hold 43%. Note on this clonotype: Antigen unknown.

The junction had 9 bases not matched to a gene; V was cut back by 2 bases and J by 6 bases. Germline-derived CDR1 and CDR2 are SGHTA and FQGNSA. This CDR3 contains 16 residues. This rearrangement joins TRBV7-2 to TRBJ1-5, with TRBD1 matching 8 bases. The receptor was isolated from a human donor in good health (CMV status not recorded). Some clones in this sample may be carry-over from other donors' samples. The sequencing here drew on cultured PBMCs, taken from culture after CMV antigen stimulation. This CDR3 is CASSLQGAVIGQPQHF. The CDR3 DNA is TGTGCCAGCAGCTTACAGGGGGCGGTTATAGGTCAGCCCCAGCATTTT.